These 31 T cell receptor beta chains originate from one sample sequenced in a study of T cell responses to AZD1222 COVID-19 vaccine. The table came from immunoSEQ multiplex PCR; TCRdb's copy has only in-frame clones and leaves some out. The sample carries around 120,000 clones, around 90% recorded once. The source was peripheral blood, collected on day 0 of AZD1222 vaccination. These receptors all stem from an adult in good health.

This clone was detected only a few times. The chain carries TRBV6-5 and TRBJ2-3, with 8 positions matching TRBD1. Germline assignment: CDR1 MNHEY and CDR2 SVGAGI. The CDR3 extends over 14 amino acids. The trim removed 6 bases at V and 2 bases at J, leaving 4 bases unmatched. CDR3 residues: CASRKGQDTDTQYF. CDR3 sequence (DNA): TGTGCCAGCAGAAAGGGACAGGACACAGATACGCAGTATTTT.

The rearrangement links TRBV6-5 to TRBJ1-2; the match to TRBD1 covers 7 bases. This CDR3 has 13 residues. The germline CDR1 and CDR2 sequences are MNHEY and SVGAGI. J was trimmed by 7 bases and V by 4 bases; bases with no gene match: 6. In nucleotides, the CDR3 is TGTGCCAGCAGTTCCGGAACAGGGGCTGGCTACACCTTC. Encoded protein: CASSSGTGAGYTF.

J is TRBJ1-2 and V is TRBV6-2 or TRBV6-3, with TRBD1 matching 7 bases. This CDR3 region has 12 residues. In germline, CDR1 is MNHEY, CDR2 SVGEGT. The junction had 4 bases not matched to a gene; V was cut back by 5 bases and J by 7 bases. As DNA, the CDR3 is TGTGCCAGCAGTGACAGGGATGGTGGCTACACCTTC. Its protein is CASSDRDGGYTF.

This chain links TRBV9 with TRBJ2-5; D not resolved. The CDR3 spans 13 residues. Trimming cost V 0 bases and J 5 bases, with 8 bases left between them. Germline CDR1 reads SGDLS; CDR2 reads YYNGEE. The CDR3 sequence: CASSVESSETQYF. The DNA of the CDR3 is TGTGCCAGCAGCGTAGAATCTAGTGAGACCCAGTACTTC.

The chain links TRBV7-2 to TRBJ2-7, with unresolved D. Germline CDR1 and CDR2: SGHTA and FQGNSA. Trimming pared 0 bases from V and 6 bases from J, leaving 15 bases between. The CDR3 totals 15 residues. The CDR3: CASSLALGSRGEQYF. CDR3 nucleotides: TGTGCCAGCAGCTTAGCTCTGGGGTCCCGAGGCGAGCAGTACTTC.

This chain connects TRBV4-2 to TRBJ1-1; D ambiguous. The V end lost 0 bases, the J end lost 1 base, and 6 bases lay between the germline ends. CDR3 length: 14 amino acids. Per germline, CDR1 LGHNA and CDR2 YNFKEQ. CDR3 nucleotides: TGTGCCAGCAGCCAAGATTGGAGGAACACTGAAGCTTTCTTT. It yields the protein CASSQDWRNTEAFF.

The chain couples TRBV6-5 to TRBJ1-1, with D possibly being TRBD1 (6 bases). Germline values: CDR1 MNHEY, CDR2 SVGAGI. Deletions cut 0 bases from V and 8 bases from J, with 10 bases between. CDR3 length: 13 amino acids. Here the CDR3 reads CASSYSIRGEAFF. The CDR3 nucleotides read TGTGCCAGCAGTTACTCGATTAGGGGGGAAGCTTTCTTT.

The gene calls are TRBV6-5 and TRBJ1-1; D not resolved. Germline V gene lookup returns CDR1 MNHEY and CDR2 SVGAGI. The CDR3 spans 12 residues. V lost 6 bases to trimming and J lost 0 bases, with 5 bases between them. The CDR3 sequence is CASRSLNTEAFF. For the CDR3, the DNA is TGTGCCAGCAGGAGCCTGAACACTGAAGCTTTCTTT.

This chain joins TRBV18 and TRBJ2-3; a possible D gene is TRBD2 (6 bases). V was shortened by 0 bases and J by 3 bases, with 13 bases between the two germline ends. The germline V gene has CDR1 KGHSH and CDR2 LQKENI. The CDR3 is 16 amino acids. The CDR3 DNA sequence: TGTGCCAGCTCACCACCGGGCGGGGCATGGACAGATACGCAGTATTTT. Its translation: CASSPPGGAWTDTQYF.

The chain couples TRBV11-3 to TRBJ1-5; maybe TRBD1 (6 bases). The CDR3 runs 14 residues. Germline V gives CDR1 SGHNT, CDR2 YENEEA. V was shortened by 3 bases and J by 4 bases, with 10 bases between the two germline ends. The CDR3: CASSFKGGNQPQHF. The CDR3 coding sequence is TGTGCCAGCAGCTTTAAGGGGGGGAATCAGCCCCAGCATTTT.

This sequence joins TRBV4-1 and TRBJ1-1; possibly TRBD1 for D (5 bases). This CDR3 has 14 amino acids. The V gene lost 4 bases and the J gene lost 3 bases, with 12 bases spanning the gap. The germline V gene encodes CDR1 MGHRA and CDR2 YSYEKL. DNA for the CDR3: TGCGCCAGCAGCCTAGAGGCGGGGGACACTGAAGCTTTCTTT. It codes for CASSLEAGDTEAFF.

This sequence joins TRBV24-1 and TRBJ2-1; 9 nucleotides agree with TRBD1. Trimming cost V 6 bases and J 5 bases; bases outside gene matches: 7. In germline, CDR1 is KGHDR, CDR2 SFDVKD. The CDR3 length is 15 residues. This CDR3 is CATSSGQGNDNEQFF. Here the CDR3 DNA reads TGTGCCACCAGTTCAGGACAGGGGAATGACAATGAGCAGTTCTTC.

This clone has just a few counts. The chain recombines TRBV12-3 or TRBV12-4 with TRBJ1-1; D remains unclear. The length of the CDR3 is 12 residues. Trimming stripped 6 bases from V and 6 bases from J, with 11 bases between. CDR3 sequence (DNA): TGTGCCAGCAGGCGTGCAGGCCCTGAAGCTTTCTTT. Translating it yields CASRRAGPEAFF.

In the case of this clone: Different DNA sequences within this sample yield the same CDR3. The chain carries TRBV18 and TRBJ2-7; D is ambiguous. The CDR3 has 13 amino acids. Trimming removed 3 bases from V and 7 bases from J, with 13 bases in between. CDR1 is KGHSH, CDR2 LQKENI, per germline. The CDR3 nucleotides are TGTGCCAGCTCACCCCGTTCGTTAGGGGAGCAGTACTTC. It translates to CASSPRSLGEQYF.

This sequence joins TRBV6-4 and TRBJ1-2; possible D gene TRBD1, 6 bases. CDR1 is MRHNA and CDR2 is SNTAGT in the germline V gene. Trimming took off 6 bases at V and 0 bases at J, with 8 bases between the two ends. CDR3 size: 13 residues. CDR3 DNA sequence: TGTGCCAGCAGGGGGGCGCCTAACTATGGCTACACCTTC. Protein product: CASRGAPNYGYTF.

This clone was seen once. The chain has TRBV5-4 and TRBJ1-6; weak D call: TRBD1 (6 bases). The CDR3 loop spans 17 amino acids. Germline loops: CDR1 SGHNT, CDR2 YYREEE (reference sequence). V was trimmed by 2 bases and J by 6 bases, leaving 18 bases between them. The CDR3 sequence is CASSFLPDRNVNSPLHF. The CDR3 DNA follows: TGTGCCAGCAGCTTCTTACCTGACAGGAACGTTAATTCACCCCTCCACTTT. Full variable domain (rest looked up from reference TRBV5-4 and TRBJ1-6): ETGVTQSPTHLIKTRGQQVTLRCSSQSGHNTVSWYQQALGQGPQFIFQYYREEENGRGNFPPRFSGLQFPNYSSELNVNALELDDSALYLCASSFLPDRNVNSPLHFGNGTRLTVT.

This chain links TRBV7-2 with TRBJ2-7, with D uncertain. Trimming pared 5 bases from V and 7 bases from J, leaving 15 bases between. CDR3 length: 13 amino acids. The germline CDR1 and CDR2 sequences are SGHTA and FQGNSA. The CDR3 region has the DNA TGTGCCAGCAGCCCCCCGGGCTCCCTGGAGCAGTACTTC. It specifies CASSPPGSLEQYF. The variable domain in full, completed from reference TRBV7-2 and TRBJ2-7, reads GAGVSQSPSNKVTEKGKDVELRCDPISGHTALYWYRQSLGQGLEFLIYFQGNSAPDKSGLPSDRFSAERTGGSVSTLTIQRTQQEDSAVYLCASSPPGSLEQYFGPGTRLTVT.

The rearrangement uses TRBV5-1 and TRBJ2-2, with a weak D call TRBD2 (5 bases). This CDR3 spans 13 amino acids. CDR1 is SGHRS, CDR2 YFSETQ, per germline. The V and J ends lost 4 bases and 4 bases respectively, with 8 bases between them. This CDR3 is CASSPGLTGELFF. Here the CDR3 DNA reads TGCGCCAGCAGCCCCGGACTCACCGGGGAGCTGTTTTTT. The whole variable domain, filled in from reference TRBV5-1 and TRBJ2-2, reads KAGVTQTPRYLIKTRGQQVTLSCSPISGHRSVSWYQQTPGQGLQFLFEYFSETQRNKGNFPGRFSGRQFSNSRSEMNVSTLELGDSALYLCASSPGLTGELFFGEGSRLTVL.

The chain is built from TRBV7-2 and TRBJ2-3; 8 bases are a match to TRBD2. V trimming: 5 bases; J trimming: 4 bases; junction bases outside the gene matches: 5. Germline values: CDR1 SGHTA, CDR2 FQGNSA. The CDR3 length is 14 residues. In nucleotides, the CDR3 is TGTGCCAGCAGCCTCTCGGGGGGGCCAGATACGCAGTATTTT. Amino acid sequence: CASSLSGGPDTQYF.

V gene TRBV2 combines with J gene TRBJ2-3, with TRBD2 matching 10 bases. V shed 6 bases and J 1 base; nucleotides not matched to a gene: 4. The length of the CDR3 is 15 residues. Germline V gene data show CDR1 as SNHLY and CDR2 as FYNNEI. The CDR3 DNA sequence: TGTGCCAGCAGGTTTACTAGCGGGGGCACAGATACGCAGTATTTT. It specifies CASRFTSGGTDTQYF.

The chain couples TRBV19 to TRBJ1-2; the D gene is possibly TRBD1 (6 bases). Trimming took 5 bases from V and 6 from J, leaving 7 bases between them. CDR3 length equals 11 residues. CDR1 and CDR2 from the germline V gene are LNHDA and SQIVND (reference sequence). The CDR3, as DNA: TGTGCCAGTAGTTCAGGGGATGGCTACACCTTC. It is translated as CASSSGDGYTF.

The chain couples TRBV6-5 to TRBJ2-7; D may match TRBD1 or TRBD2 (5 bases each). Trimming cost V 6 bases and J 1 base, with 16 bases left between them. Germline V lookup: CDR1 MNHEY, CDR2 SVGAGI. The CDR3 has 15 amino acids. The CDR3 here is CASSTGPWRSYEQYF. The CDR3 nucleotides are TGTGCCAGCAGCACAGGACCCTGGAGGTCCTACGAGCAGTACTTC.

This clone was observed a handful of times. The J gene is TRBJ1-2, the V gene TRBV30; a weak D match, TRBD1 (5 bases). CDR1 and CDR2 from the germline V gene are GTSNPN and SVGIG (reference sequence). The CDR3 spans 14 residues. Trimming took 0 bases from V and 4 from J, leaving 12 bases between them. CDR3 sequence: CAWSVSGVFYGYTF. In DNA form, the CDR3 reads TGTGCCTGGAGTGTATCGGGGGTTTTCTATGGCTACACCTTC.

The gene calls are TRBV20-1 and TRBJ1-4, with a possible D match to TRBD1 (5 bases). Trimming took off 7 bases at V and 8 bases at J, with 11 bases between the two ends. The CDR3 is 11 amino acids. Germline V gene sequence: CDR1 DFQATT, CDR2 SNEGSKA (reference sequence). The CDR3 protein is CSGRRDEKLFF. The CDR3 DNA reads TGCAGTGGCCGCAGGGACGAAAAACTGTTTTTT.

V usage is TRBV14 and J usage is TRBJ2-2; tentatively, D is TRBD1 (5 bases). Looked up from germline, CDR1 is SGHDN and CDR2 is FVKESK. Trimming cost V 3 bases and J 4 bases, with 12 bases left between them. The CDR3 length is 15 residues. The CDR3: CASSHSPGSTGELFF. For the CDR3, the DNA is TGTGCCAGCAGCCATTCTCCAGGGTCCACCGGGGAGCTGTTTTTT.

On this clone itself: One junction end does not reproduce the germline sequence, and a read error may be involved. J is TRBJ2-1 and V is TRBV12-3 or TRBV12-4, with a weak D call TRBD2 (6 bases). This CDR3 contains 13 residues. The CDR3 spells CASSVAAPGGQFF. CDR3 nucleotides: TGTGCCAGCAGTGTAGCGGCACCTGGAGGGCAGTTCTTC.

The gene calls are TRBV20-1 and TRBJ2-1; perhaps TRBD2 as D (5 bases). This CDR3 has 11 residues. The V end was cut by 2 bases, the J end by 7 bases, with 6 bases between. Germline V gene lookup returns CDR1 DFQATT and CDR2 SNEGSKA (reference sequence). CDR3 nucleotides: TGCAGTGCTAGACTAGCTAATGAGCAGTTCTTC. Encoded protein: CSARLANEQFF.

This chain joins TRBV5-1 and TRBJ1-4; D not certain. Germline-derived CDR1 and CDR2 are SGHRS and YFSETQ. This CDR3 is built from 13 residues. Trimming removed 0 bases at V and 7 bases at J, with 7 bases between. CDR3: CASSLEGSEKLFF. The CDR3 region has the DNA TGCGCCAGCAGCTTGGAAGGGAGTGAAAAACTGTTTTTT.

Only a few counts were recorded for this clone. The chain uses TRBV4-1 and TRBJ1-1; TRBD1 is a possible D gene (6 bases). Looked up from germline, CDR1 is MGHRA and CDR2 is YSYEKL. This CDR3 comprises 17 residues. Between the trimmed V and J ends, which lost 4 bases and 1 base, there was a span of 19 bases. In DNA form, the CDR3 reads TGCGCCAGCAGCCTACATTTGGCCCAGGGGACGAACACTGAAGCTTTCTTT. Protein: CASSLHLAQGTNTEAFF.

The V and J genes are TRBV2 and TRBJ2-5; 7 bases agree with TRBD2. This CDR3 spans 14 amino acids. V was clipped by 7 bases and J by 7 bases; unmatched bases: 12. In germline, CDR1 is SNHLY, CDR2 FYNNEI. The CDR3 DNA reads TGTGCCAGCAAGGATGGGGTGCCGGGGGGGACCCAGTACTTC. It is translated as CASKDGVPGGTQYF. The full variable domain, completed using reference TRBV2 and TRBJ2-5, is EPEVTQTPSHQVTQMGQEVILRCVPISNHLYFYWYRQILGQKVEFLVSFYNNEISEKSEIFDDQFSVERPDGSNFTLKIRSTKLEDSAMYFCASKDGVPGGTQYFGPGTRLLVL.

The CDR3 DNA reads TGTGCCAGCTCACCCGTGGACAGCGGATCTGGAAACACCATATATTTT. Translating gives CASSPVDSGSGNTIYF. The genes are TRBV18 and TRBJ1-3, with D possibly matching TRBD1 (6 bases). This CDR3 has 16 amino acids. V gave up 3 bases and J gave up 1 base, with 13 bases separating them. Germline assignment: CDR1 KGHSH and CDR2 LQKENI.